This T cell receptor beta chain was captured by sequencing in a study of vaccination and CD4 T cells after COVID-19 (dated by TCRdb to 2021 to 2024). Broadly, across the study: The convalescent cohort comprised six males and four females, including two Hispanic individuals, seven Caucasians, two Asians and one multiracial person. Participants got two doses of the Pfizer-BioNTech BNT162b2 vaccine (n=8) or two doses of the Moderna mRNA-1273 vaccine (n=2). Post-COVID blood samples were collected from convalescent patients a median of around 100 days after diagnosis, with a range of roughly 30 to 161 days. Post-vaccine blood samples were taken a median of around 77 days after the second vaccine dose, with a range of roughly 14 to 241 days. Overlapping spike peptide pools from SARS-CoV-2 and from the common cold coronaviruses HCoV-NL63, HCoV-OC43 and HCoV-229E were used as culture stimuli. As controls, cultures received a CEFX viral epitope pool (the positive control), an HIV-1 Nef peptide pool (the negative control), or no peptide at all. In 10 COVID-19 convalescent patients and 4 infection-naive healthy vaccine recipients, the spike-specific CD4+ TCR repertoire before mRNA vaccination was compared with the repertoire after mRNA vaccination. Paper-wide results and their limitations: In convalescent patients, nearly all vaccine-specific clones (304 of 307) were found to be mono-reactive for SARS-CoV-2 spike rather than cross-reactive with common cold coronaviruses. Among convalescent patients, a median around 89% of the SARS-CoV-2-reactive clones seen after vaccination appeared only after vaccination, which suggests priming specific to the vaccine. An increase in the median number of SARS-CoV-2-reactive clonotypes from approximately 20 after infection to roughly 38 after vaccination was observed, but the change was not found to be significant. The study included relatively few convalescent patients and did not analyze early timepoints after natural infection.

Library creation used PCR. TCR sequencing of DNA from cultured CD4+ T cells used the Oncomine TCR Beta short-read assay at the Johns Hopkins FTIC core. Genomic DNA was extracted from the cultured CD4+ T cells with the QIAamp micro DNA kit. Oncomine TCR Beta libraries from cultured CD4+ T cells were pooled with unique dual indexes and sequenced on an Illumina iSeq 100. Per the authors' processing: Non-productive sequences were removed, and CDR3s that did not start with C, did not end with F or W, or were shorter than 7 amino acids were discarded. The MANAFEST web application was used to identify antigen-specific clonotypes by comparing peptide-stimulated wells against reference wells and other culture wells. For a clone to be called positive, the clone needed an FDR below 0.05, an odds ratio above 5, and a productive frequency above 0.1% in at least two of three replicate wells. Clonotypes that were significantly expanded in both SARS-CoV-2 spike wells and at least one common cold coronavirus spike condition were defined as cross-reactive. Using R version 3.6.1, CDR3 homology was evaluated through Levenshtein distances (stringdist) along with unrooted phylogenetic trees (ape). The public sequencing data were trimmed at Q25 with fastp and processed into clonotypes with MiXCR by TCRdb, which kept only in-frame beta chains. One record per CDR3 amino acid sequence lists the most common genes and DNA. The authors' filters were not applied to this entry. The sample includes more than 25,000 distinct CDR3 sequences, with around 60% observed a single time. The leading ten clones occupy roughly a sixth of the sample.

Sample treatment or condition, as interpreted from the label and publication: roughly ten-day PBMC culture with coronavirus spike peptide pools or control peptides (ViraFEST assay). The ViraFEST assay was used in the study, in which antigen-specific T cells were expanded with peptide pools and expanded clonotypes were subsequently identified by TCR sequencing. The absence of prior SARS-CoV-2 infection in healthy vaccine recipients was confirmed by negative nucleocapsid antibody tests before and after vaccination. Each well held roughly 2.2 million PBMCs cultured in IMDM containing about 5% human AB serum and approximately 9.8 IU/ml IL-2, with around 9.2 ug/ml peptide pools added. Half of the culture medium was replaced with fresh IL-2-containing medium on days 3 and 7. Once the cells had been in culture for less than 11 days, the EasySep CD4+ T cell isolation kit was used to isolate CD4+ T cells by negative selection. Ficoll-Paque Plus gradient centrifugation was used to isolate PBMCs from whole blood, and the isolated PBMCs were then either used fresh or cryopreserved at -140C. Triplicate wells were generally used for each culture condition.

Notes on this clonotype: No cognate antigen has been identified for it. Base qualities are not at hand, and no much larger clone is one base apart.

In the germline V gene, CDR1 corresponds to WSHSY and CDR2 to SAAADI. The CDR3 numbers 16 residues from cysteine through phenylalanine. Only the CDR3 DNA stays, 48 bases, in frame from base 1. Trimming removed 2 bases from V and 6 bases from J; the gene matches leave 11 bases unexplained. The sequenced sample was CD4+ T cells from blood, cultured in vitro, obtained after SARS-CoV-2 vaccination. This clonotype was sampled from a human donor who received a COVID-19 vaccine. Recombination joined TRBV10-2 with TRBJ1-2, and 8 junction bases match TRBD1. CDR3 region: CASSETGGWVSHGYTF. In nucleotide form, the sequence is TGCGCCAGCAGTGAGACAGGGGGTTGGGTTTCCCATGGCTACACCTTC.